Below, 12 T cell receptor beta chains from the same sample are listed, as sequenced in a study of cytomegalovirus exposure and HLA in healthy donors. The data were produced by immunoSEQ multiplex PCR, yet TCRdb's version contains in-frame clones alone and is incomplete. The sample lists some 200,000 clones; approximately 82% were seen once. Input material: PBMCs. The origin of the receptors is a woman aged 25-40 years in good health and CMV-seropositive.

The chain joins TRBV29-1 to TRBJ2-3; 7 nucleotides match TRBD1. CDR3 length equals 13 residues. With 3 bases clipped from V and 3 bases from J, the junction kept 3 bases outside the gene matches. Germline V gene sequence: CDR1 SQVTM, CDR2 ANQGSEA. The CDR3 region is CSVEWDRTDTQYF. CDR3 in DNA: TGCAGCGTTGAGTGGGACAGAACAGATACGCAGTATTTT.

This clone has a handful of counts. J is TRBJ1-2 and V is TRBV27, with D possibly matching TRBD1 (6 bases). The CDR3 sequence is 13 residues long. Germline values: CDR1 MNHEY, CDR2 SMNVEV (reference sequence). V shed 3 bases and J shed 8 bases, with 13 bases lying between them. The CDR3 DNA reads TGTGCCAGCAGTTTTCGGGGGGCGGAGGGCTACACCTTC. It specifies CASSFRGAEGYTF.

The chain has TRBV2 and TRBJ1-2; 8 bases line up with TRBD1. CDR1 SNHLY and CDR2 FYNNEI come from the germline V gene. Germline trimming cut 3 bases from V and 7 bases from J; bases unmatched to any gene: 4. The CDR3 loop spans 13 amino acids. Written as DNA, the CDR3 is TGTGCCAGCAGTGACGTGACAGGGGTTGGCTACACCTTC. This encodes CASSDVTGVGYTF.

The chain carries TRBV5-1 and TRBJ2-7, with 7 positions matching TRBD1. V shed 4 bases, J shed 0 bases, and the junction held 10 bases outside the gene matches. The CDR3 sequence is 16 residues long. Germline loops: CDR1 SGHRS, CDR2 YFSETQ. The DNA of the CDR3 is TGCGCCAGCAGCCCCCCCGGACAGGCGTTCTCCTACGAGCAGTACTTC. The encoded protein is CASSPPGQAFSYEQYF.

V usage is TRBV29-1 and J usage is TRBJ1-4; D possibly corresponds to TRBD1 (6 bases). From germline, CDR1 is SQVTM and CDR2 ANQGSEA. The V end was cut by 6 bases, the J end by 8 bases, with 16 bases between. This CDR3 has 13 residues. The CDR3 DNA sequence: TGCAGCGTAAATACAGGGTTAGGCGAAAAACTGTTTTTT. Translated, it gives CSVNTGLGEKLFF.

The chain has TRBV28 and TRBJ2-1, with 9 nucleotides matching TRBD1. The CDR3 has 15 residues. CDR1 and CDR2 (germline): MDHEN, SYDVKM. The trim removed 2 bases at V and 10 bases at J, leaving 9 bases unmatched. CDR3 in amino acids: CASSLSWTGVGEQFF. CDR3 nucleotides: TGTGCCAGCAGTTTAAGTTGGACAGGGGTGGGGGAGCAGTTCTTC.

The chain joins TRBV29-1 to TRBJ2-7; TRBD2 matches at 10 bases. The CDR3 is 12 residues long. Trimming cost V 1 base and J 6 bases; bases outside gene matches: 0. Germline-derived CDR1 and CDR2 are SQVTM and ANQGSEA. The CDR3 spells CSVEGLAGEQYF. Written as DNA, the CDR3 is TGCAGCGTTGAAGGACTAGCGGGCGAGCAGTACTTC.

The chain uses TRBV5-1 and TRBJ2-7, with 9 bases fitting TRBD2. Losses at the gene ends were 2 bases for V and 2 bases for J; bases not matched to a gene: 14. The CDR3 covers 18 residues. Germline values: CDR1 SGHRS, CDR2 YFSETQ. In DNA, the CDR3 is TGCGCCAGCAGCTTAGATTTTAGCGGGAGCCGGAACCCCTACGAGCAGTACTTC. Translated, it gives CASSLDFSGSRNPYEQYF.

V is TRBV4-1 and J is TRBJ1-1; D not resolved. V gave up 3 bases and J gave up 2 bases, with 19 bases separating them. Germline V CDR1 and CDR2: MGHRA, YSYEKL. The CDR3 totals 17 residues. CDR3 nucleotides: TGCGCCAGCAGCCAGGTCCCGGGCCGAGGGCCTAACACTGAAGCTTTCTTT. Amino acids: CASSQVPGRGPNTEAFF.

The chain couples TRBV6-6 to TRBJ1-1; D ambiguous. Germline lookup yields CDR1 MNHNY and CDR2 SVGAGI (reference sequence). The CDR3 is 12 amino acids. V dropped 5 bases and J dropped 11 bases, with 15 bases sitting between them. Here the CDR3 DNA reads TGTGCCAGCAGTCTGTCGCCCCCCGGGGCTTTCTTT. This codes for CASSLSPPGAFF.

The V and J genes are TRBV5-4 and TRBJ2-7, with 7 bases fitting TRBD2. V lost 0 bases to trimming and J lost 3 bases; unmatched junction nucleotides: 15. The CDR3 spans 18 residues. Germline lookup yields CDR1 SGHNT and CDR2 YYREEE (reference sequence). This chain's CDR3 is CASSLGLSGGSGIYEQYF. CDR3 DNA: TGTGCCAGCAGCTTGGGGCTTTCCGGGGGGAGTGGGATCTACGAGCAGTACTTC.

The chain joins TRBV6-1 to TRBJ2-6, with D unclear. The V end was cut by 7 bases, the J end by 0 bases, with 4 bases between. This CDR3 spans 13 amino acids. Germline CDR1 is MNHNS and CDR2 is SASEGT. The CDR3 protein is CASTLSGANVLTF. CDR3 sequence (DNA): TGTGCCAGCACCCTCTCTGGGGCCAACGTCCTGACTTTC.